Below, one T cell receptor (beta chain) is given with its context. Its antigen is still unknown. The source of the sample is a study of blood T cells in healthy people across ages. Study conclusions and caveats: Estimates drawn from one million T cells were deemed to understate diversity.

The authors ran a second PCR of roughly 6 to 12 cycles using a sample-barcoded 5' primer and a J-beta primer mix. TCRdb passed the 5' RACE reads through MiXCR, listing each CDR3 protein once. The sample has 850,000 to 1,100,000 distinct CDR3 sequences; 30% to 40% are singletons. Sequenced material: blood. This receptor was identified in a man younger than 30 in good health.

The DNA of the CDR3 is TGTGCCAGCAGCCAGGGGACAATTCATCAGCCCCAGCATTTT. Protein sequence: CASSQGTIHQPQHF. This sequence joins TRBV7-9 and TRBJ1-5, with D possibly being TRBD1 (6 bases). There are 14 residues in the CDR3. Looked up from germline, CDR1 is SEHNR and CDR2 is FQNEAQ (reference sequence). V lost 5 bases and J 5 bases, leaving 13 bases between the germline ends. Combining the CDR3 with reference TRBV7-9 and TRBJ1-5 gives the whole variable domain DTGVSQNPRHKITKRGQNVTFRCDPISEHNRLYWYRQTLGQGPEFLTYFQNEAQLEKSRLLSDRFSAERPKGSFSTLEIQRTEQGDSAMYLCASSQGTIHQPQHFGDGTRLSIL.